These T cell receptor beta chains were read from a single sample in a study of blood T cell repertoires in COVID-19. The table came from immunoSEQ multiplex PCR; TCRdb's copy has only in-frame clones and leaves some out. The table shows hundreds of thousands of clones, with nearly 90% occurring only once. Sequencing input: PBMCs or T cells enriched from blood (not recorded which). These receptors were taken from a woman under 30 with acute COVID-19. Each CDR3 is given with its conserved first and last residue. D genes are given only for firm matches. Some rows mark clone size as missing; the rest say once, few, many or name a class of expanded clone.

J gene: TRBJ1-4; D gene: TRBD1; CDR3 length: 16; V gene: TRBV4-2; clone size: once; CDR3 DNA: TGTGCCAGCAGCCGGGATCCGGGACAGTTTAATGAAAAACTGTTTTTT; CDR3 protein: CASSRDPGQFNEKLFF
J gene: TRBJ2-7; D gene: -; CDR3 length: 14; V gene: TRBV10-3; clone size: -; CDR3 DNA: TGTGCCATCAGTGATCGCGGGACCTCCTACGAGCAGTACTTC; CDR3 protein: CAISDRGTSYEQYF
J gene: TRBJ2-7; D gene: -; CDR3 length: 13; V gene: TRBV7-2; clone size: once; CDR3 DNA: TGTGCCAGCAGCTTACAGCAGGAATACGAGCAGTACTTC; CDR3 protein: CASSLQQEYEQYF
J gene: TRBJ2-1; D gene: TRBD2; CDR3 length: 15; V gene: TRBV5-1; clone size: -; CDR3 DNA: TGCGCCAGCAGCCCTCTAGCGGGAGGAGACAATGAGCAGTTCTTC; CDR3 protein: CASSPLAGGDNEQFF
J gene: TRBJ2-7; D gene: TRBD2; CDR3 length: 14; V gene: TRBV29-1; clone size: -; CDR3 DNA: TGCAGCGTTAAGACTAGCGGGCTTCTACGTGAGCAGTACTTC; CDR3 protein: CSVKTSGLLREQYF
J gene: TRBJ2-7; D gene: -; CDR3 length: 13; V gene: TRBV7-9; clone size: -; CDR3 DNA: TGTGCCAGCAGCTTAGTTCCGGGCTACGAGCAGTACTTC; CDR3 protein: CASSLVPGYEQYF
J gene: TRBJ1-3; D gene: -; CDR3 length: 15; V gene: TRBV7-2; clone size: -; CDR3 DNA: TGTGCCAGCAGCTTAGTCAGGGGTTCGGGAAACACCATATATTTT; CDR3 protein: CASSLVRGSGNTIYF
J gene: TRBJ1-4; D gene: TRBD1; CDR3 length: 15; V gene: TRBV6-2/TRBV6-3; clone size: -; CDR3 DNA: TGTGCCAGCAGTTACCGACAGGGAGCTGACGAAAAACTGTTTTTT; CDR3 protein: CASSYRQGADEKLFF
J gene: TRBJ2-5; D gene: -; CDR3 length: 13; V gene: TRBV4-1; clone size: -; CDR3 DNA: TGCGCCAGCAGCCCCCCGCGGCAAGAGACCCAGTACTTC; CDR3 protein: CASSPPRQETQYF
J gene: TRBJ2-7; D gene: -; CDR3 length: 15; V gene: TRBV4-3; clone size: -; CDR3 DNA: TGCGCCAGCAGCCGCGAGCCGGGAGAAGGCTACGAGCAGTACTTC; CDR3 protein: CASSREPGEGYEQYF
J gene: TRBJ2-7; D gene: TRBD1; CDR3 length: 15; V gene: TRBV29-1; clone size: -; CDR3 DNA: TGCAGCGTTGTCTTCTTCGGGACAGGGTCCTACGAGCAGTACTTC; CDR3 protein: CSVVFFGTGSYEQYF
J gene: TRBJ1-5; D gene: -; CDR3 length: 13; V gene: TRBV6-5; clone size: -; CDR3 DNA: TGTGCCACTGGGGGCGGGGGACGTCAGCCCCAGCATTTT; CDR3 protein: CATGGGGRQPQHF